The 21 T cell receptor beta chains reported below all come from one sample, sequenced in a study of patients and donors after allogeneic stem cell transplantation. TCRdb itself ran the RT-PCR reads through MiXCR, one entry per CDR3 protein. The sample includes about 160,000 distinct CDR3 sequences, over 25% of them seen just once. Sequenced material: blood, either unsorted or a sorted T cell fraction (not recorded which). These receptor sequences come from a human donor who was either an allogeneic HSCT recipient or a stem cell or donor lymphocyte infusion donor (not recorded which). It is not recorded whose cells these are; they may come from a transplant donor.

This clonotype was seen a few times. This chain links TRBV5-1 with TRBJ2-1, with 12 positions matching TRBD2. The CDR3 length is 15 residues. J lost 9 bases, V lost 4 bases, and 8 bases had no gene match. The germline V gene encodes CDR1 SGHRS and CDR2 YFSETQ. CDR3 nucleotides: TGCGCCAGCAGCCGACCGGGACTAGCGGGTAGTGAGCAGTTCTTC. As protein: CASSRPGLAGSEQFF.

CDR3 nucleotide sequence: TGTGCCAGCAGCTCCGCCGCCAAAAACATTCAGTACTTC. This gives the protein CASSSAAKNIQYF. This chain joins TRBV7-2 and TRBJ2-4; no reliable D call. Germline V CDR1 and CDR2: SGHTA, FQGNSA. This CDR3 contains 13 residues. Trimming left V 4 bases short and J 1 base short, with 5 bases between.

This clonotype turned up a few times. V is TRBV28 and J is TRBJ1-5; TRBD1 might be the D (6 bases). Trimming left V 3 bases short and J 0 bases short, with 9 bases between. The CDR3 contains 15 residues. Germline V gene data show CDR1 as MDHEN and CDR2 as SYDVKM. CDR3 in amino acids: CASSFLGASNQPQHF. CDR3 in DNA: TGTGCCAGCAGTTTTCTGGGGGCTAGCAATCAGCCCCAGCATTTT. Combining the CDR3 with reference TRBV28 and TRBJ1-5 gives the whole variable domain DVKVTQSSRYLVKRTGEKVFLECVQDMDHENMFWYRQDPGLGLRLIYFSYDVKMKEKGDIPEGYSVSREKKERFSLILESASTNQTSMYLCASSFLGASNQPQHFGDGTRLSIL.

The rearrangement links TRBV12-3 or TRBV12-4 to TRBJ2-5, with D tentatively TRBD1 or TRBD2 (5 bases each). CDR3 size: 16 residues. The V end was cut by 4 bases, the J end by 1 base, with 16 bases between. CDR3 sequence reads: CASSSGRGYPQETQYF. CDR3 coding DNA: TGTGCCAGCAGTTCAGGACGGGGCTACCCCCAAGAGACCCAGTACTTC.

CDR3 loop: CATSAQQGTNEKLFF. CDR3 nucleotides: TGTGCCACCAGTGCCCAACAGGGGACTAATGAAAAACTGTTTTTT. The chain couples TRBV24-1 to TRBJ1-4; 7 nucleotides align to TRBD1. J lost 2 bases, V lost 5 bases, and 4 bases had no gene match. The germline V gene encodes CDR1 KGHDR and CDR2 SFDVKD. This CDR3 comprises 15 residues.

The V and J genes are TRBV12-3 or TRBV12-4 and TRBJ2-1, with no clear D. The CDR3 totals 15 residues. The V end was cut by 3 bases, the J end by 0 bases, with 9 bases between. Here the CDR3 DNA reads TGTGCCAGCAGTTTGTGGCAGACCTCCTACAATGAGCAGTTCTTC. Its protein product is CASSLWQTSYNEQFF.

The chain couples TRBV2 to TRBJ2-5; TRBD1 aligns across 8 bases. With 4 bases clipped from V and 5 bases from J, the junction kept 3 bases outside the gene matches. The CDR3 is 13 amino acids. The germline gives CDR1 SNHLY, CDR2 FYNNEI. Here the CDR3 reads CASSAGGRETQYF. The CDR3 coding sequence is TGTGCCAGCAGTGCAGGGGGCCGGGAGACCCAGTACTTC.

The V call is TRBV29-1, the J call TRBJ2-3; D unclear. The germline V gene encodes CDR1 SQVTM and CDR2 ANQGSEA. Deletions cut 3 bases from V and 7 bases from J, with 14 bases between. The CDR3 covers 13 residues. Written as DNA, the CDR3 is TGCAGCGTTGATCTCACCTTCCCCCATACGCAGTATTTT. This encodes CSVDLTFPHTQYF.

This chain links TRBV6-5 with TRBJ2-7; the D is unclear. CDR1 is MNHEY and CDR2 is SVGAGI in the germline V gene. The CDR3 covers 15 residues. With 1 base removed from V and 1 base from J, the gap between germline ends came to 11 bases. CDR3 protein: CASSYLPRASYEQYF. CDR3 DNA: TGTGCCAGCAGTTACTTACCCCGGGCGTCCTACGAGCAGTACTTC.

A few counts support this clonotype. The chain is built from TRBV27 and TRBJ1-2; TRBD1 matches 9 bases. The CDR3 sequence is 19 residues long. CDR1 and CDR2 (germline): MNHEY, SMNVEV (reference sequence). V was clipped by 0 bases and J by 1 base; unmatched bases: 12. The CDR3, as DNA: TGTGCCAGCAGTTTATCGACGGTTAGGCGGACAGGGGTTAACTATGGCTACACCTTC. Protein: CASSLSTVRRTGVNYGYTF.

This clonotype was counted between two and nine times. The chain recombines TRBV4-2 with TRBJ1-4; D is possibly TRBD1 (5 bases). Germline CDR1 is LGHNA and CDR2 is YNFKEQ. The CDR3 loop spans 14 amino acids. V shed 1 base and J shed 5 bases, with 8 bases lying between them. CDR3 amino acids: CASSQVQANEKLFF. Here the CDR3 DNA reads TGTGCCAGCAGCCAAGTACAGGCGAATGAAAAACTGTTTTTT.

The chain couples TRBV6-2 or TRBV6-3 to TRBJ2-7; TRBD2 aligns across 7 bases. Germline V lookup: CDR1 MNHEY, CDR2 SVGEGT. J gave up 4 bases and V 3 bases, and 3 bases lay outside the gene matches. The CDR3 covers 13 residues. This chain's CDR3 is CASSYLADYEQYF. The CDR3 DNA is TGTGCCAGCAGTTATCTAGCGGATTACGAGCAGTACTTC.

This clonotype was recorded once. CDR3 region: CSPISGSTVADTQYF. Written as DNA, the CDR3 is TGCAGTCCGATTAGCGGGAGTACGGTGGCTGATACGCAGTATTTT. V is TRBV20-1 and J is TRBJ2-3, with 9 bases matching TRBD2. Trimming removed 8 bases from V and 6 bases from J; junction bases left unmatched: 15. There are 15 residues in the CDR3. CDR1 is DFQATT and CDR2 is SNEGSKA in the germline V gene (reference sequence).

This clonotype was observed a handful of times. This sequence joins TRBV20-1 and TRBJ2-7, with a weak D call TRBD2 (5 bases). The V end lost 0 bases, the J end lost 3 bases, and 18 bases lay between the germline ends. The CDR3 is made up of 16 amino acids. Germline CDR1 and CDR2: DFQATT and SNEGSKA (reference sequence). The CDR3 coding sequence is TGCAGTGCTAGAGATATGCGAGGGATCGTAATCTACGAGCAGTACTTC. It codes for CSARDMRGIVIYEQYF.

This chain uses TRBV20-1 with TRBJ2-1, with D perhaps TRBD1 (6 bases). Germline CDR1 is DFQATT and CDR2 is SNEGSKA (reference sequence). The germline V and J ends were trimmed by 4 bases and 4 bases, with 17 bases remaining between them. The CDR3 is made up of 15 amino acids. This chain's CDR3 is CSATLASGQYNEQFF. The DNA for the CDR3 is TGCAGTGCTACTCTTGCCTCCGGACAGTACAATGAGCAGTTCTTC.

This clonotype was seen many times. V usage is TRBV12-3 or TRBV12-4 and J usage is TRBJ2-6; 10 nucleotides agree with TRBD1. The CDR3 runs 17 residues. The V and J ends lost 5 bases and 1 base, in that order; junction bases with no gene match: 5. The CDR3 spells CASSTLGQGSGANVLTF. For the CDR3, the DNA is TGTGCCAGCAGTACCCTGGGACAGGGGTCTGGGGCCAACGTCCTGACTTTC.

The chain has TRBV5-1 and TRBJ1-3; D not certain. CDR3 size: 16 residues. Deletions cut 4 bases from V and 2 bases from J, with 16 bases between. CDR1 is SGHRS, CDR2 YFSETQ, per germline. In DNA form, the CDR3 reads TGCGCCAGCAGCCCCCGGGCGGGTAGCGCTGGAAACACCATATATTTT. This translates into CASSPRAGSAGNTIYF. Combining the CDR3 with reference TRBV5-1 and TRBJ1-3 gives the whole variable domain KAGVTQTPRYLIKTRGQQVTLSCSPISGHRSVSWYQQTPGQGLQFLFEYFSETQRNKGNFPGRFSGRQFSNSRSEMNVSTLELGDSALYLCASSPRAGSAGNTIYFGEGSWLTVV.

This clonotype was seen more than once but under ten times. V gene TRBV15 combines with J gene TRBJ1-5; D gene unclear. The CDR3 contains 11 residues. V dropped 3 bases and J dropped 8 bases, with 5 bases sitting between them. Looked up from germline, CDR1 is LNHNV and CDR2 is YYDKDF (reference sequence). Here the CDR3 reads CATSRFKPQHF. In DNA, the CDR3 is TGTGCCACCAGCAGGTTCAAGCCCCAGCATTTT.

In nucleotides, the CDR3 is TGTGCCAGCAGCCCTCTATTGGGGCACTACACCTTC. This gives the protein CASSPLLGHYTF. The chain has TRBV7-6 and TRBJ1-2; D might be TRBD1 (5 bases). The CDR3 has 12 residues. Germline CDR1 reads SGHVS; CDR2 reads FNYEAQ. Trimming cost V 5 bases and J 10 bases, with 14 bases left between them.

V and J are TRBV27 and TRBJ2-1; no reliable D call. In germline, CDR1 is MNHEY, CDR2 SMNVEV (reference sequence). This CDR3 region has 12 residues. V lost 4 bases and J lost 6, with 7 bases in between. Here the CDR3 DNA reads TGTGCCAGCAGTTCTGAACTCAATGAGCAGTTCTTC. Translating it yields CASSSELNEQFF.

This clonotype turned up a few times. The chain is built from TRBV25-1 and TRBJ1-1, with D uncertain. The CDR3 has 14 residues. From germline, CDR1 is MGHDK and CDR2 SYGVNS. The germline V and J ends were trimmed by 4 bases and 4 bases, with 13 bases remaining between them. The CDR3 DNA reads as TGTGCCAGCAGTGGTCCCGGACTGCTCACTGAAGCTTTCTTT. This codes for CASSGPGLLTEAFF.